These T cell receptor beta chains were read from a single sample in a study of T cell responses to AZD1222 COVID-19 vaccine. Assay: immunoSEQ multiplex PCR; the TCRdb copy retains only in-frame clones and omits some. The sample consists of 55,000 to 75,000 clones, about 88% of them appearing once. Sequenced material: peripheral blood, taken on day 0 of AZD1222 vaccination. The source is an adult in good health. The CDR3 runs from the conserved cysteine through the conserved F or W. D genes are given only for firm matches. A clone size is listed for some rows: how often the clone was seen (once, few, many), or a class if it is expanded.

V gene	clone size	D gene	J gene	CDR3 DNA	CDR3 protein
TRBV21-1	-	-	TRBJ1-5	TGTGCCAGCAGCAAAGAGGGTGACAGGCTTAGCAATCAGCCCCAGCATTTT	CASSKEGDRLSNQPQHF
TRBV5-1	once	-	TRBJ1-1	TGCGCCAGCAGTGTAGTAACTAAAAGCACTGAAGCTTTCTTT	CASSVVTKSTEAFF
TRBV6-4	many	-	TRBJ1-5	TGTGCCAGCAGTGAAGTAGGTTCTACGGAGCCCCAGCATTTT	CASSEVGSTEPQHF
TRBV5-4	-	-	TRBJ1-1	TGTGCCAGCAGCACCGTCCAGGGATTGAACACTGAAGCTTTCTTT	CASSTVQGLNTEAFF
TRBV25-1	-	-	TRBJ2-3	TGTGCCAGCAGTGAATCCAGGGGTGGTTCAGATACGCAGTATTTT	CASSESRGGSDTQYF
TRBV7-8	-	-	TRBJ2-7	TGTGCCAGCAGCTTAGTGGGGGTCGGGACTCCCTACGAGCAGTACTTC	CASSLVGVGTPYEQYF
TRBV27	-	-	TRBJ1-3	TGTGCCAGCAGTTTGAGTTTTTCTGGAAACACCATATATTTT	CASSLSFSGNTIYF
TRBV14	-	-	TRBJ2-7	TGTGCCAGCAGCCCACTAGAAGGGCCCTACGAGCAGTACTTC	CASSPLEGPYEQYF
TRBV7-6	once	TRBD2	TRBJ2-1	TGTGCCAGCAGCCGGACTAGCGGGAGGTACAATGAGCAGTTCTTC	CASSRTSGRYNEQFF
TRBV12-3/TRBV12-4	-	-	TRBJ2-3	TGTGCCAGCAGTTCGTATTGCACAGATACGCAGTATTTT	CASSSYCTDTQYF
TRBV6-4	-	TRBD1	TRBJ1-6	TGTGCCAGCAGTGACGGGACAGGGGGATCACCCCTCCACTTT	CASSDGTGGSPLHF
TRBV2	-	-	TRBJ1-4	TGTGCCAGCAGTGAAAAGACCCTGAGGGATGAAAAACTGTTTTTT	CASSEKTLRDEKLFF
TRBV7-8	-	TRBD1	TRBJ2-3	TGTGCCAGCACCCCCACAGGGGCCACAGATACGCAGTATTTT	CASTPTGATDTQYF
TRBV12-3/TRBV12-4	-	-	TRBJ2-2	TGTGCCAGCAGTTATTTGGACACCGGGGAGCTGTTTTTT	CASSYLDTGELFF
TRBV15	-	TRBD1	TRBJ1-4	TGTGCCACCAGCGGCCCGGACAGGGAAAAACTGTTTTTT	CATSGPDREKLFF
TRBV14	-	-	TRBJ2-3	TGTGCCAGCAGCCAAGGCCCTCGGGATACGCAGTATTTT	CASSQGPRDTQYF
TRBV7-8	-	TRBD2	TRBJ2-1	TGTGCCAGCAGCTCAGAGGGACTAGCGGCCTACAATGAGCAGTTCTTC	CASSSEGLAAYNEQFF
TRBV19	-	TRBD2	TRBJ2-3	TGTGCCAGTAGTAGCGGGAGTGCAGATACGCAGTATTTT	CASSSGSADTQYF
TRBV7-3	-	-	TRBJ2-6	TGTGCCAGCAGCCCCTATAGCGGAACTGGGGCCAACGTCCTGACTTTC	CASSPYSGTGANVLTF
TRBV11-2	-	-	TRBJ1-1	TGTGCCAGCAGTTTAGGGAAGTACACTGAAGCTTTCTTT	CASSLGKYTEAFF
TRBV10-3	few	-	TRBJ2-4	TGTGCCATCAGCCCGACAGGAAACATTCAGTACTTC	CAISPTGNIQYF
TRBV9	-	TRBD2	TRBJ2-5	TGTGCCAGCAGCGGAGGGGGACTAGCGGGAGTGGAGACCCAGTACTTC	CASSGGGLAGVETQYF
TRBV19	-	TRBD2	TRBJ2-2	TGTGCCAGTAGTACCCGGGAGGATGTTTTGTGGACCGGGGAGCTGTTTTTT	CASSTREDVLWTGELFF
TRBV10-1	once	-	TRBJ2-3	TGCGCCAGCATAGACAGCACAGATACGCAGTATTTT	CASIDSTDTQYF
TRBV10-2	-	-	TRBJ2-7	TGCGCCAGCAGTGAGAACGTAGAGCAGTACTTC	CASSENVEQYF
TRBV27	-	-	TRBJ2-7	TGTGCCAGCAGTTCACGGGAAACCTACGAGCAGTACTTC	CASSSRETYEQYF